This is a list of T cell receptor beta chains from one sample in a study of blood T cell repertoires in COVID-19. Only in-frame clones appear in the TCRdb table, and some are missing; sequencing was by immunoSEQ multiplex PCR. Of under 100,000 clones in the sample, around 85% are singletons; the top ten hold roughly 3.2%. The sequenced sample was peripheral blood. These receptors were taken from a man in his forties or fifties with acute or convalescent COVID-19. Both conserved end residues are part of each CDR3. The D gene is left open where the match is weak. Rows may omit the clone size; those that give it use once, few, many or a size class.

J gene	V gene	clone size	D gene	CDR3 protein	CDR3 DNA
TRBJ2-2	TRBV3-1/TRBV3-2	NA	TRBD1	CASSQGDRINTGELFF	TGTGCCAGCAGCCAAGGGGACAGGATTAACACCGGGGAGCTGTTTTTT
TRBJ1-4	TRBV11-2	NA	NA	CASSWGGPAEKLFF	TGTGCCAGCAGCTGGGGGGGCCCGGCTGAAAAACTGTTTTTT
TRBJ2-4	TRBV6-6	few	TRBD2	CASSQSGLVVGVEYF	TGTGCCAGCAGTCAATCGGGACTAGTCGTCGGAGTGGAGTACTTC
TRBJ2-1	TRBV7-2	NA	TRBD1	CASKLQGQGGYNEQFF	TGTGCCAGCAAGCTACAGGGACAGGGGGGCTACAATGAGCAGTTCTTC
TRBJ2-3	TRBV4-3	NA	TRBD2	CASSQDLALAGGPDTQYF	TGCGCCAGCAGCCAAGATTTGGCCCTAGCGGGAGGTCCAGATACGCAGTATTTT
TRBJ1-1	TRBV7-3	few	NA	CASSSTVVTEAFF	TGTGCCAGCAGCTCGACAGTGGTTACTGAAGCTTTCTTT
TRBJ1-5	TRBV19	NA	NA	CASSIPTVSNQPQHF	TGTGCCAGTAGTATACCGACAGTTAGCAATCAGCCCCAGCATTTT
TRBJ2-2	TRBV27	NA	NA	CASSKRPGELFF	TGTGCCAGCAGCAAGCGTCCCGGGGAGCTGTTTTTT
TRBJ2-5	TRBV7-8	NA	TRBD2	CASSLAGAGGGETQYF	TGTGCCAGCAGCTTAGCCGGCGCGGGGGGAGGAGAGACCCAGTACTTC
TRBJ2-7	TRBV7-2	NA	NA	CASSLDGTLDEQYF	TGTGCCAGCAGCCTAGATGGGACTCTAGACGAGCAGTACTTC
TRBJ2-7	TRBV6-5	NA	TRBD1	CASRETGTGPLEQYF	TGTGCCAGCAGAGAGACCGGGACAGGGCCTCTCGAGCAGTACTTC
TRBJ2-3	TRBV25-1	NA	NA	CASSEGPRGTQYF	TGTGCCAGCAGTGAGGGTCCCCGGGGTACGCAGTATTTT
TRBJ1-4	TRBV7-2	few	TRBD1	CASSSTGTANEKLFF	TGTGCCAGCAGTTCAACCGGGACAGCTAATGAAAAACTGTTTTTT